Listed below are T cell receptor beta chains from one sample, sequenced in a study of T cells in Graves' hyperthyroidism and ophthalmopathy. TCRdb called the multiplex PCR reads again in MiXCR, with one record for every CDR3 protein. Here the sample spans approximately 360,000 distinct CDR3 sequences, approximately 25% being singletons. Sequences were obtained from blood. The source of these receptors is a man in his fifties or sixties with Graves' hyperthyroidism. Each CDR3 is given with its conserved first and last residue.

>TRBJ2-2|TRBV7-9
CAERYLAGETGELFF
>TRBJ2-7|TRBV20-1
CSAREQGASYEQYF
>TRBJ2-7|TRBV7-2
CASSPSIGSGEQYF
>TRBJ1-6|TRBV18
CASSPDEAGVSPLHF
>TRBJ1-2|TRBV20-1
CSAKLGGTGHTF
>TRBJ2-7|TRBV10-3
CAISRPGQVNYEQYF
>TRBJ2-1|TRBV2
CASSEETSGRAGEQFF
>TRBJ2-3|TRBV9
CASMSSQDTQYF
>TRBJ2-7|TRBV29-1
CSVYSGTGTYEQYF
>TRBJ1-2|TRBV3-1
CASSQTTGNYGYTF
>TRBJ2-5|TRBV20-1
CSATTSLQETQYF
>TRBJ2-1|TRBV20-1
CSASSPGQGLNEQFF
>TRBJ1-2|TRBV20-1
CIAGAPRGMNPGYTF
>TRBJ2-7|TRBV15
CATSTRTGTEQYF
>TRBJ2-3|TRBV6-1
CASRGTTDTQYF
>TRBJ1-4|TRBV27
CASSTGGKLFF
>TRBJ2-1|TRBV4-2
CASSPTTSGKYNEQFF
>TRBJ2-5|TRBV12-3/TRBV12-4
CASSLTKRDTETQYF
>TRBJ2-1|TRBV12-5
CASGFGNSQFF
>TRBJ2-2|TRBV13
CASSRRAGVTGELFF
>TRBJ1-1|TRBV6-6
CASSYIGREARTEAFF
>TRBJ2-7|TRBV20-1
CSARDLAGADYEQYF
>TRBJ2-3|TRBV29-1
CSVADGVDTQYF
>TRBJ2-5|TRBV5-1
CASSLEGWTGQETQYF
>TRBJ2-1|TRBV3-1
CASSQILAGGHNEQFF
>TRBJ1-1|TRBV27
CASVEKPLPGLLAFF
>TRBJ2-7|TRBV7-2
CASSFGLDQSEQYF
>TRBJ2-2|TRBV3-1
CASSQTGVGELFF
>TRBJ2-7|TRBV15
CATSARAGGLSYEQYF
>TRBJ1-4|TRBV25-1
CASSEQGSEKLFF
>TRBJ2-7|TRBV11-2
CASRLNRGRLYEQYF
>TRBJ2-7|TRBV5-6
CASSTDRLSYEQYF
>TRBJ2-3|TRBV12-5
CASGLNTGREGRGDTQYF
>TRBJ2-5|TRBV28
CASRSLTSVKTQYF
>TRBJ1-2|TRBV28
CASSVDRVDYGYAF